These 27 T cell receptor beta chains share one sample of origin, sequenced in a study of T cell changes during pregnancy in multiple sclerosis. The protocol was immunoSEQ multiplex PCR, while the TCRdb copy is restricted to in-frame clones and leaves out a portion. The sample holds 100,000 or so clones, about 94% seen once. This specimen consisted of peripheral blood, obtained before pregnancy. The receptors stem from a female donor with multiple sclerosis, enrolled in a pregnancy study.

The CDR3 here is CASSLGAGGSTDTQYF. CDR3 DNA: TGTGCCAGCAGCTTGGGAGCGGGAGGGTCGACAGATACGCAGTATTTT. The chain has TRBV5-6 and TRBJ2-3, with 10 bases identical to TRBD2. The CDR3 runs to 16 residues. V gave up 0 bases and J gave up 3 bases; unmatched junction bases: 4. CDR1 SGHDT and CDR2 YYEEEE come from the germline V gene.

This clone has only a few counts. CDR3 sequence reads: CASSLGMEGDGYTF. The CDR3 DNA follows: TGCGCCAGCAGCTTAGGGATGGAGGGCGATGGCTACACCTTC. V and J are TRBV5-1 and TRBJ1-2; D is ambiguous. Germline CDR1 reads SGHRS; CDR2 reads YFSETQ. This CDR3 is 14 amino acids long. The V gene lost 2 bases and the J gene lost 6 bases, with 14 bases spanning the gap.

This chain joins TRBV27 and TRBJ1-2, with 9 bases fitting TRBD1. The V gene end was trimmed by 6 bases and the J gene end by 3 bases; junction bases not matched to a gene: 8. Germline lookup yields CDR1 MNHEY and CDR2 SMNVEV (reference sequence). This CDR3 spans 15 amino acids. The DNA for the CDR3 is TGTGCCAGCAGCAGCCGCCGGGACAGGGACTATGGCTACACCTTC. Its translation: CASSSRRDRDYGYTF.

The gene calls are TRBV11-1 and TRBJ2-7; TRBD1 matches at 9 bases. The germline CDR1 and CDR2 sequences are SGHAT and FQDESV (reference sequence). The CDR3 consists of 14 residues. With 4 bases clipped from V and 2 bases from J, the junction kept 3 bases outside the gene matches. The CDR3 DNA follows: TGTGCCAGCAGCTCCGGGACAGGGACCTACGAGCAGTACTTC. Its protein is CASSSGTGTYEQYF.

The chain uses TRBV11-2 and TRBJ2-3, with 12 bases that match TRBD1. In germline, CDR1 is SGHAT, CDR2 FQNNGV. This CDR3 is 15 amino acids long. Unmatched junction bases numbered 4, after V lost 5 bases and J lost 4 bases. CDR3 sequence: CASSEGQGAADTQYF. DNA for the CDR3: TGTGCCAGCAGCGAGGGACAGGGGGCGGCAGATACGCAGTATTTT.

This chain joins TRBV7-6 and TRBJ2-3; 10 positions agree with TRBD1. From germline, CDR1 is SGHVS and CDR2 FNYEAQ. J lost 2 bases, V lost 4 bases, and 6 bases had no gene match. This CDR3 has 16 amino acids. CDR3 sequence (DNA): TGTGCCAGCAGCTCCCGGACAGGGGGTTTCACAGATACGCAGTATTTT. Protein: CASSSRTGGFTDTQYF.

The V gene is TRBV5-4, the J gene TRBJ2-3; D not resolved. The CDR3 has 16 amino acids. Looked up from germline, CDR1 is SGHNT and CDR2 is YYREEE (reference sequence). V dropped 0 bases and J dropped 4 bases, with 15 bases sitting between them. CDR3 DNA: TGTGCCAGCAGCTTGGTAAACGGGTTAGTGTCAGATACGCAGTATTTT. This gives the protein CASSLVNGLVSDTQYF.

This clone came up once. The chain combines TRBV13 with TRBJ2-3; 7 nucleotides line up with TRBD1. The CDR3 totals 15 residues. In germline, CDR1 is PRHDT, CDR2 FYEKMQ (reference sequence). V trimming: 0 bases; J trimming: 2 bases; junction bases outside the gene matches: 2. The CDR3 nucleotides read TGTGCCAGCAGCTTAGGGACAGGGCACACAGATACGCAGTATTTT. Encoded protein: CASSLGTGHTDTQYF.

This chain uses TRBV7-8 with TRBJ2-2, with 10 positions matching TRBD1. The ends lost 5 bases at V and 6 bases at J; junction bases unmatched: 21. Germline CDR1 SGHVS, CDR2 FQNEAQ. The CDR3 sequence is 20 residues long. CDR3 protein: CASSTDTRTPTGGASGELFF. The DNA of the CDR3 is TGTGCCAGCAGCACAGATACTCGAACACCGACAGGGGGCGCCTCCGGGGAGCTGTTTTTT.

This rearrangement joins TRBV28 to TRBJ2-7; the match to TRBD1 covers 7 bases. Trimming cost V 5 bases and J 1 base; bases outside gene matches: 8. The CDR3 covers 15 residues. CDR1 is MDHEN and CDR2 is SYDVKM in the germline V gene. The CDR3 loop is CASSALRDRSYEQYF. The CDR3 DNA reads TGTGCCAGCAGTGCGCTCCGGGACAGATCCTACGAGCAGTACTTC.

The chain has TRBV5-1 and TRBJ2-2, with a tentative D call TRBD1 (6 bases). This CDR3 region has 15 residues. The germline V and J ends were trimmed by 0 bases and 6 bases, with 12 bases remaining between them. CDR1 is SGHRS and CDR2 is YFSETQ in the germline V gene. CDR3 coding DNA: TGCGCCAGCAGCTTGGTCCAGGGGTCCGCCGGGGAGCTGTTTTTT. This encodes CASSLVQGSAGELFF.

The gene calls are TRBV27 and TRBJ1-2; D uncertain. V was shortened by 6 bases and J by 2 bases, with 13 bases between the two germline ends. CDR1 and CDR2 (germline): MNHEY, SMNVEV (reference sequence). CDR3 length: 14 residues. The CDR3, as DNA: TGTGCCAGCAGCCCCGGGTCGCAGAACTATGGCTACACCTTC. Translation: CASSPGSQNYGYTF.

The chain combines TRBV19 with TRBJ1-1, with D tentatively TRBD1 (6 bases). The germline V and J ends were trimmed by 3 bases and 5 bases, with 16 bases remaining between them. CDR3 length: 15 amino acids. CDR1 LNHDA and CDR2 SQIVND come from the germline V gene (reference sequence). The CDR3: CASSIIGGAMTEAFF. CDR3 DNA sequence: TGTGCCAGTAGTATTATCGGGGGGGCGATGACTGAAGCTTTCTTT.

CDR3 DNA: TGTGCCAGTAGTCTGGGGAGACAGGGGACTCTTGGGGCCAACGTCCTGACTTTC. Protein sequence: CASSLGRQGTLGANVLTF. V and J are TRBV19 and TRBJ2-6; 8 nucleotides line up with TRBD1. The V segment lost 5 bases and the J segment 3 bases; nucleotides outside the gene matches: 12. The CDR3 consists of 18 residues. Germline loops: CDR1 LNHDA, CDR2 SQIVND (reference sequence). The entire variable domain, with the rest obtained from reference TRBV19 and TRBJ2-6, is as follows: DGGITQSPKYLFRKEGQNVTLSCEQNLNHDAMYWYRQDPGQGLRLIYYSQIVNDFQKGDIAEGYSVSREKKESFPLTVTSAQKNPTAFYLCASSLGRQGTLGANVLTFGAGSRLTVL.

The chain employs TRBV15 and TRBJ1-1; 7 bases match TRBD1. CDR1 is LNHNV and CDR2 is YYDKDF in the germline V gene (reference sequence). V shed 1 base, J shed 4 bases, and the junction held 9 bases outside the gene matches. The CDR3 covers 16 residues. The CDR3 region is CATSRAERGPSTEAFF. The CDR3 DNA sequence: TGTGCCACCAGCAGAGCGGAAAGGGGGCCGAGCACTGAAGCTTTCTTT.

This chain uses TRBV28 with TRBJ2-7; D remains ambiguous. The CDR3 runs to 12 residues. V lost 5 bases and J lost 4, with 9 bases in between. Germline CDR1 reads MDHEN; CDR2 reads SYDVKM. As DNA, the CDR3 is TGTGCCAGCAGTAAATCTAGATACGAGCAGTACTTC. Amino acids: CASSKSRYEQYF. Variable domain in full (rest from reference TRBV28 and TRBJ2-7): DVKVTQSSRYLVKRTGEKVFLECVQDMDHENMFWYRQDPGLGLRLIYFSYDVKMKEKGDIPEGYSVSREKKERFSLILESASTNQTSMYLCASSKSRYEQYFGPGTRLTVT.

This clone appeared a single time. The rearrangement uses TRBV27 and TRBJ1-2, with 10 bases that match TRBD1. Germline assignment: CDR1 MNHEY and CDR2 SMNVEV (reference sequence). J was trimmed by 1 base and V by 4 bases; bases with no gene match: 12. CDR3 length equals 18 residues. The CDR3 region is CASSSYRGTGAYNYGYTF. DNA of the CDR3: TGTGCCAGCAGTTCCTACCGTGGGACAGGGGCCTATAACTATGGCTACACCTTC.

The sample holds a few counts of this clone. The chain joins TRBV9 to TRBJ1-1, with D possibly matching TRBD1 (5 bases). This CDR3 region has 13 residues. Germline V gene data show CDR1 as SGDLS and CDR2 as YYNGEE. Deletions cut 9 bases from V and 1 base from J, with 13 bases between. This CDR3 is CATRSGENTEAFF. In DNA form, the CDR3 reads TGTGCCACCAGGTCGGGGGAGAACACTGAAGCTTTCTTT.

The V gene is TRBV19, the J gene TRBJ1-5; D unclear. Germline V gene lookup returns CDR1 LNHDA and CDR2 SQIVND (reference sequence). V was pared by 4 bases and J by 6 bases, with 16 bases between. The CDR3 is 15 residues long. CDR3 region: CASSTHRGLPQPQHF. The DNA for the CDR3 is TGTGCCAGTAGTACCCATAGAGGGTTGCCTCAGCCCCAGCATTTT.

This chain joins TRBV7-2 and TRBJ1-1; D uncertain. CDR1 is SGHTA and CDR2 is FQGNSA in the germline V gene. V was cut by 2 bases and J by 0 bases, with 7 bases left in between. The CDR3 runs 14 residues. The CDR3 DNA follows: TGTGCCAGCAGCTTATCCCTTATGAACACTGAAGCTTTCTTT. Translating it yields CASSLSLMNTEAFF.

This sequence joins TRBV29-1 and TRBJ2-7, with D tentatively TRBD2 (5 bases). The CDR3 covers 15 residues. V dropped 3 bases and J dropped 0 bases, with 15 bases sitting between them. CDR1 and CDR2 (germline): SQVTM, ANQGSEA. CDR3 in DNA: TGCAGCGTTGATGGGTCGAGCGGAGACTCCTACGAGCAGTACTTC. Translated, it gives CSVDGSSGDSYEQYF.

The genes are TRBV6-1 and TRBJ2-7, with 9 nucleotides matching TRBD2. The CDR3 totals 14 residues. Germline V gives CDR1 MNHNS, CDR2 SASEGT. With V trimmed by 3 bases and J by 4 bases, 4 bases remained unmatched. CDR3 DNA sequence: TGTGCCAGCAGTGAGCGGGAGGGCCAATACGAGCAGTACTTC. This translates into CASSEREGQYEQYF.

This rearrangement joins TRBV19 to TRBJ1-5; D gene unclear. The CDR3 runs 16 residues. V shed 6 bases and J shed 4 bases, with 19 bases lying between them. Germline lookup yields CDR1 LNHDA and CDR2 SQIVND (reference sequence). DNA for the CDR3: TGTGCCAGTAGCCCCTACCGGTCGGTGGAGAATCAGCCCCAGCATTTT. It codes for CASSPYRSVENQPQHF.

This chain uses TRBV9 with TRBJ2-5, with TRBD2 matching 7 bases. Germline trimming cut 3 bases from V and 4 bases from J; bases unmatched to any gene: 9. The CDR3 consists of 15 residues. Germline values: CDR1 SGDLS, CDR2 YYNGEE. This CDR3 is CASSEGRALSETQYF. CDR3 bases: TGTGCCAGCAGCGAAGGGAGGGCCTTATCAGAGACCCAGTACTTC.

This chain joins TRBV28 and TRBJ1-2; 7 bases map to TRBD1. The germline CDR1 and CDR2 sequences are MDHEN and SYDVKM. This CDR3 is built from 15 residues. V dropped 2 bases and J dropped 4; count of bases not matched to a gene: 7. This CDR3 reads CASSLVGGRAYGYTF. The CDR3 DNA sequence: TGTGCCAGCAGTTTAGTAGGGGGCCGGGCCTATGGCTACACCTTC.

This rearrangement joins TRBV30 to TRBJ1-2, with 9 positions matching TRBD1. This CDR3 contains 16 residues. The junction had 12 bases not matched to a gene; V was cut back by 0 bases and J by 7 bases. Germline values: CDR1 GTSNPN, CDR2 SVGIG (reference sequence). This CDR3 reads CAWSVEQGAAPGGYTF. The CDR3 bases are TGTGCCTGGAGTGTTGAACAGGGGGCCGCCCCCGGTGGCTACACCTTC.

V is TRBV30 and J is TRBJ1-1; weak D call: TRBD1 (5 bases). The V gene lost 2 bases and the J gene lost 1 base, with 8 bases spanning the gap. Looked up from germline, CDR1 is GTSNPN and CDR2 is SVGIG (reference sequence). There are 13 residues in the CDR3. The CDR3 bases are TGTGCCTGGAGTCCGCAGGGGAACACTGAAGCTTTCTTT. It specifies CAWSPQGNTEAFF.